These 12 T cell receptor beta chains share one sample of origin, sequenced in a study of blood T cell repertoires in COVID-19. The data were produced by immunoSEQ multiplex PCR, yet TCRdb's version contains in-frame clones alone and is incomplete. The profile shows roughly 150,000 clones, 83% of them singletons. The sequenced sample consisted of peripheral blood. These receptors were obtained from a woman of 80 years or more with acute or convalescent COVID-19.

The chain carries TRBV4-3 and TRBJ2-2; D unclear. This CDR3 region has 14 residues. Germline V gene sequence: CDR1 LGHNA, CDR2 YSLEER. Trimming left V 0 bases short and J 6 bases short, with 8 bases between. In DNA form, the CDR3 reads TGCGCCAGCAGCCAAGATCCCGGGTCCGGGGAGCTGTTTTTT. Amino acid sequence: CASSQDPGSGELFF.

This clone was seen a few times. The J gene is TRBJ2-3, the V gene TRBV5-4; 7 positions match TRBD2. Trimming took 1 base from V and 1 from J; bases not matched to a gene: 3. The germline V gene has CDR1 SGHNT and CDR2 YYREEE (reference sequence). The CDR3 extends over 15 amino acids. The CDR3 nucleotides read TGTGCCAGCAGCTTGTATCGGGGGGGCACAGATACGCAGTATTTT. This gives the protein CASSLYRGGTDTQYF. Using reference TRBV5-4 and TRBJ2-3 for the parts outside the CDR3, the full variable domain is ETGVTQSPTHLIKTRGQQVTLRCSSQSGHNTVSWYQQALGQGPQFIFQYYREEENGRGNFPPRFSGLQFPNYSSELNVNALELDDSALYLCASSLYRGGTDTQYFGPGTRLTVL.

This rearrangement joins TRBV25-1 to TRBJ2-5; 8 bases fit TRBD1. The CDR3 consists of 14 residues. Germline V gene data show CDR1 as MGHDK and CDR2 as SYGVNS. After removal of 6 bases from V and 4 bases from J, the junction contained 7 bases not matched to a gene. CDR3 DNA sequence: TGTGCCAGCAGCCATGGACAGGGTTTAGAGACCCAGTACTTC. It codes for CASSHGQGLETQYF.

The genes are TRBV9 and TRBJ2-1; 8 bases fit TRBD1. J lost 7 bases, V lost 3 bases, and 6 bases had no gene match. Germline CDR1 and CDR2: SGDLS and YYNGEE. The CDR3 is 14 amino acids. In DNA, the CDR3 is TGTGCCAGCAGCGCGGGACAGGTCATGAATGAGCAGTTCTTC. Translation: CASSAGQVMNEQFF.

The rearrangement uses TRBV5-4 and TRBJ2-1, with D possibly matching TRBD2 (7 bases). Germline V gives CDR1 SGHNT, CDR2 YYREEE (reference sequence). V was shortened by 0 bases and J by 8 bases, with 12 bases between the two germline ends. The CDR3 totals 14 residues. CDR3 bases: TGTGCCAGCAGCTTGGTAGGGGGGGTCCATGAGCAGTTCTTC. It is translated as CASSLVGGVHEQFF.

This sequence joins TRBV4-1 and TRBJ1-4; tentative D call: TRBD1 (5 bases). The V gene lost 0 bases and the J gene lost 8 bases, with 16 bases spanning the gap. The CDR3 has 16 residues. Germline V gene lookup returns CDR1 MGHRA and CDR2 YSYEKL. CDR3 sequence reads: CASSQDLWGGEEKLFF. CDR3 coding DNA: TGCGCCAGCAGCCAAGATCTTTGGGGCGGCGAGGAAAAACTGTTTTTT.

V gene TRBV27 combines with J gene TRBJ2-5, with 7 bases that match TRBD2. The CDR3 contains 13 residues. Trimming removed 6 bases from V and 4 bases from J; junction bases left unmatched: 5. Germline V gives CDR1 MNHEY, CDR2 SMNVEV (reference sequence). CDR3 residues: CASSTLAVETQYF. The DNA of the CDR3 is TGTGCCAGCAGCACCCTAGCGGTAGAGACCCAGTACTTC.

This rearrangement joins TRBV9 to TRBJ2-3, with D possibly being TRBD1 (6 bases). CDR3 length: 15 residues. Germline loops: CDR1 SGDLS, CDR2 YYNGEE. V was clipped by 2 bases and J by 2 bases, with 12 bases between them. CDR3 residues: CASSVGVGHTDTQYF. The CDR3 coding sequence is TGTGCCAGCAGCGTTGGAGTGGGACACACAGATACGCAGTATTTT.

The CDR3 is CASSLGYDTVFNYGYTF. In DNA form, the CDR3 reads TGCGCCAGCAGCTTGGGTTATGACACGGTTTTTAACTATGGCTACACCTTC. This rearrangement joins TRBV5-1 to TRBJ1-2; D remains ambiguous. The germline V gene has CDR1 SGHRS and CDR2 YFSETQ. This CDR3 has 17 amino acids. Trimming shortened V by 0 bases and J by 1 base, and 16 bases separated the two germline ends. Filled out from reference TRBV5-1 and TRBJ1-2, the complete variable domain reads KAGVTQTPRYLIKTRGQQVTLSCSPISGHRSVSWYQQTPGQGLQFLFEYFSETQRNKGNFPGRFSGRQFSNSRSEMNVSTLELGDSALYLCASSLGYDTVFNYGYTFGSGTRLTVV.

The V call is TRBV10-3, the J call TRBJ1-2; TRBD1 aligns across 7 bases. After removal of 6 bases from V and 3 bases from J, the junction contained 4 bases not matched to a gene. This CDR3 has 13 amino acids. Per germline, CDR1 ENHRY and CDR2 SYGVKD. CDR3 nucleotides: TGTGCCATCAGCACTCAGGGGGACTATGGCTACACCTTC. Translating it yields CAISTQGDYGYTF.

This sequence joins TRBV28 and TRBJ1-5; 8 bases map to TRBD1. With V trimmed by 3 bases and J by 6 bases, 1 base remained unmatched. The CDR3 is 13 residues long. From germline, CDR1 is MDHEN and CDR2 SYDVKM. CDR3 residues: CASSLTGVQPQHF. DNA for the CDR3: TGTGCCAGCAGTTTGACAGGGGTTCAGCCCCAGCATTTT.

The chain carries TRBV5-1 and TRBJ1-1; TRBD1 is a possible D gene (5 bases). With 0 bases removed from V and 4 bases from J, the gap between germline ends came to 10 bases. The CDR3 runs to 14 residues. Germline lookup yields CDR1 SGHRS and CDR2 YFSETQ. CDR3 DNA: TGCGCCAGCAGCTTGGATGTGGGGGGCACTGAAGCTTTCTTT. This codes for CASSLDVGGTEAFF. Full variable domain (missing parts from reference TRBV5-1 and TRBJ1-1): KAGVTQTPRYLIKTRGQQVTLSCSPISGHRSVSWYQQTPGQGLQFLFEYFSETQRNKGNFPGRFSGRQFSNSRSEMNVSTLELGDSALYLCASSLDVGGTEAFFGQGTRLTVV.